Following are 30 T cell receptor beta chains from one sample sequenced in a study of blood T cell repertoires in COVID-19. Clones were sequenced by immunoSEQ multiplex PCR, and TCRdb holds only the in-frame ones, with some missing. The sample records 250,000 to 350,000 clones, 80% to 95% being singletons. The sample was peripheral blood. The source of these receptors is a woman in her twenties or thirties with COVID-19, enrolled during active disease.

The rearrangement links TRBV30 to TRBJ2-2; 9 bases fit TRBD2. CDR1 GTSNPN and CDR2 SVGIG come from the germline V gene (reference sequence). The CDR3 runs to 17 residues. Germline trimming cut 0 bases from V and 6 bases from J; bases unmatched to any gene: 11. CDR3: CAWSVAWGTSKAGELFF. DNA of the CDR3: TGTGCCTGGAGTGTTGCGTGGGGGACTAGCAAGGCCGGGGAGCTGTTTTTT.

CDR3 loop: CASSPSGGSVSETQYF. DNA for the CDR3: TGTGCCAGCAGCCCTTCGGGGGGGTCCGTTAGCGAGACCCAGTACTTC. The rearrangement uses TRBV9 and TRBJ2-5, with 8 bases lining up with TRBD2. The CDR3 sequence is 16 residues long. Germline CDR1 reads SGDLS; CDR2 reads YYNGEE. V gave up 4 bases and J gave up 5 bases; unmatched junction bases: 13.

V and J are TRBV28 and TRBJ1-1; D not resolved. The germline V gene has CDR1 MDHEN and CDR2 SYDVKM. CDR3 size: 16 residues. The V end was cut by 2 bases, the J end by 3 bases, with 16 bases between. The CDR3 reads CASSLLPGSGDTEAFF. The CDR3, as DNA: TGTGCCAGCAGTTTACTCCCGGGGAGTGGGGACACTGAAGCTTTCTTT.

J is TRBJ1-3 and V is TRBV28, with D unclear. This CDR3 region has 15 residues. Germline values: CDR1 MDHEN, CDR2 SYDVKM. V was shortened by 8 bases and J by 5 bases, with 19 bases between the two germline ends. CDR3 nucleotides: TGTGCCAGCGCCGCGGCGCCAGCTATCCGAAACACCATATATTTT. This sequence encodes CASAAAPAIRNTIYF.

This chain joins TRBV10-3 and TRBJ2-7, with D possibly TRBD1 on 5 matching bases. The CDR3 totals 13 residues. Germline values: CDR1 ENHRY, CDR2 SYGVKD. Trimming shortened V by 2 bases and J by 3 bases, and 8 bases separated the two germline ends. The CDR3 sequence: CAISEIRVYEQYF. The CDR3 nucleotides read TGTGCCATCAGTGAGATCAGGGTCTACGAGCAGTACTTC.

This clone was seen only once. This rearrangement joins TRBV18 to TRBJ1-1; no clear D. The V end was cut by 3 bases, the J end by 8 bases, with 10 bases between. This CDR3 is built from 12 residues. Germline loops: CDR1 KGHSH, CDR2 LQKENI. This CDR3 is CASSPMRQEAFF. CDR3 in DNA: TGTGCCAGCTCACCTATGAGGCAGGAAGCTTTCTTT.

J is TRBJ2-1 and V is TRBV18; no firm D call. CDR1 and CDR2 from the germline V gene are KGHSH and LQKENI. The CDR3 is made up of 13 amino acids. V was pared by 2 bases and J by 5 bases, with 7 bases between. CDR3 DNA: TGTGCCAGCTCACCAACAGTAGACAATGAGCAGTTCTTC. It codes for CASSPTVDNEQFF.

V is TRBV3-1 (or the pseudogene TRBV3-2) and J is TRBJ2-7; TRBD2 agrees at 10 bases. This CDR3 is 16 amino acids long. The germline V gene has CDR1 LGHDT and CDR2 YNNKEL (reference sequence). The junction had 11 bases not matched to a gene; V was cut back by 4 bases and J by 5 bases. CDR3 nucleotide sequence: TGTGCCAGCAGCCGGACTAGCGGCAGCGGGGGGAACGAGCAGTACTTC. Residues: CASSRTSGSGGNEQYF.

The chain links TRBV2 to TRBJ1-2; maybe TRBD1 (6 bases). Germline values: CDR1 SNHLY, CDR2 FYNNEI. The CDR3 consists of 14 residues. V lost 6 bases to trimming and J lost 4 bases, with 15 bases between them. The CDR3 is CASSLQGLGYGYTF. DNA for the CDR3: TGTGCCAGCAGCCTACAGGGCCTGGGCTATGGCTACACCTTC.

This clone has only a few counts. The chain joins TRBV13 to TRBJ1-4; TRBD1 is a possible D gene (6 bases). Germline lookup yields CDR1 PRHDT and CDR2 FYEKMQ (reference sequence). The CDR3 is 16 residues long. The V end lost 4 bases, the J end lost 0 bases, and 12 bases lay between the germline ends. The CDR3 DNA reads TGTGCCAGCAGCTCACAGGGTATCGCAACTAATGAAAAACTGTTTTTT. Its protein product is CASSSQGIATNEKLFF. Looking up the rest from reference TRBV13 and TRBJ1-4 gives the full variable domain: AAGVIQSPRHLIKEKRETATLKCYPIPRHDTVYWYQQGPGQDPQFLISFYEKMQSDKGSIPDRFSAQQFSDYHSELNMSSLELGDSALYFCASSSQGIATNEKLFFGSGTQLSVL.

The rearrangement joins TRBV28 to TRBJ1-6; D gene unclear. The CDR3 runs 15 residues. The germline gives CDR1 MDHEN, CDR2 SYDVKM. V was trimmed by 2 bases and J by 10 bases, leaving 15 bases between them. The CDR3 protein is CASSLEVARRSPLHF. The DNA for the CDR3 is TGTGCCAGCAGTTTAGAGGTGGCCCGACGCTCACCCCTCCACTTT.

This clone has only one observation. J is TRBJ2-2 and V is TRBV7-2; 7 bases match TRBD2. V was pared by 1 base and J by 7 bases, with 6 bases of the junction left unmatched. The CDR3 has 15 residues. The germline V gene encodes CDR1 SGHTA and CDR2 FQGNSA. As DNA, the CDR3 is TGTGCCAGCAGCTTAGGGGCGGGAGTTTACGGGGAGCTGTTTTTT. Amino acids: CASSLGAGVYGELFF.

This sequence joins TRBV2 and TRBJ1-1; D uncertain. The V gene's germline CDR1 is SNHLY and CDR2 FYNNEI. Trimming took 3 bases from V and 8 from J, leaving 10 bases between them. This CDR3 comprises 12 residues. CDR3 protein: CASSDTVSEAFF. In DNA form, the CDR3 reads TGTGCCAGCAGTGATACAGTCTCCGAAGCTTTCTTT. The full variable domain, with the rest looked up from reference TRBV2 and TRBJ1-1, is EPEVTQTPSHQVTQMGQEVILRCVPISNHLYFYWYRQILGQKVEFLVSFYNNEISEKSEIFDDQFSVERPDGSNFTLKIRSTKLEDSAMYFCASSDTVSEAFFGQGTRLTVV.

The chain joins TRBV5-1 to TRBJ1-2, with TRBD1 as a possible D gene (5 bases). The CDR3 length is 14 residues. Germline-derived CDR1 and CDR2 are SGHRS and YFSETQ. V was trimmed by 4 bases and J by 7 bases, leaving 17 bases between them. CDR3 loop: CASSRGTLGFGYTF. The CDR3 nucleotides read TGCGCCAGCAGCCGCGGGACCCTCGGTTTTGGCTACACCTTC. The variable domain in full, completed from reference TRBV5-1 and TRBJ1-2, reads KAGVTQTPRYLIKTRGQQVTLSCSPISGHRSVSWYQQTPGQGLQFLFEYFSETQRNKGNFPGRFSGRQFSNSRSEMNVSTLELGDSALYLCASSRGTLGFGYTFGSGTRLTVV.

The genes are TRBV18 and TRBJ1-6; no clear D gene. This CDR3 comprises 16 residues. Trimming removed 3 bases at V and 8 bases at J, with 17 bases between. Germline-derived CDR1 and CDR2 are KGHSH and LQKENI. The CDR3 sequence is CASSPNFSLDHSPLHF. CDR3 nucleotides: TGTGCCAGCTCACCCAACTTTTCTCTAGATCATTCACCCCTCCACTTT.

The chain joins TRBV6-4 to TRBJ2-1; D is ambiguous. The length of the CDR3 is 15 residues. Trimming took 2 bases from V and 6 from J, leaving 14 bases between them. Germline V gene data show CDR1 as MRHNA and CDR2 as SNTAGT. The CDR3 DNA reads as TGTGCCAGCAGTGACCCCCAGAACCCCTCCAATGAGCAGTTCTTC. Translated: CASSDPQNPSNEQFF.

This chain uses TRBV27 with TRBJ1-1; TRBD1 agrees at 9 bases. Germline assignment: CDR1 MNHEY and CDR2 SMNVEV (reference sequence). V was clipped by 4 bases and J by 4 bases; unmatched bases: 7. The CDR3 is 15 residues long. The chain's CDR3 is CASSSPTGGGTEAFF. CDR3 in DNA: TGTGCCAGCAGTTCCCCGACAGGGGGGGGCACTGAAGCTTTCTTT.

A word on this clone: The CDR3 does not end in the conserved phenylalanine or tryptophan, so this is likely a read error. Because the CDR3's place on the DNA is in doubt, the DNA is left out and the CDR3 is given as listed by TCRdb. The CDR3 here is CARLPPGGN. This chain uses TRBV6-6 with TRBJ2-4; the D call in the table, TRBD2, was not verified against the DNA. CDR1 is MNHNY, CDR2 SVGAGI, per germline (reference sequence). Including both end residues, the CDR3 is 9 amino acids long.

The chain links TRBV6-5 to TRBJ2-1; 11 nucleotides line up with TRBD2. The germline CDR1 and CDR2 sequences are MNHEY and SVGAGI. This CDR3 region has 15 residues. The trim removed 4 bases at V and 8 bases at J, leaving 7 bases unmatched. DNA for the CDR3: TGTGCCAGCAGTTCCACTAGCGGGAGTTTTTATGAGCAGTTCTTC. It codes for CASSSTSGSFYEQFF.

The chain recombines TRBV11-2 with TRBJ2-7; D might be TRBD1 (6 bases). V dropped 1 base and J dropped 2 bases, with 12 bases sitting between them. The CDR3 extends over 15 amino acids. Germline CDR1 and CDR2: SGHAT and FQNNGV. CDR3 DNA sequence: TGTGCCAGCAGCTTAGTATGGACAGATCCCTACGAGCAGTACTTC. Translated: CASSLVWTDPYEQYF.

This chain uses TRBV27 with TRBJ1-6; tentative D call: TRBD1 (5 bases). From germline, CDR1 is MNHEY and CDR2 SMNVEV (reference sequence). This CDR3 has 15 amino acids. With 7 bases removed from V and 10 bases from J, the gap between germline ends came to 20 bases. CDR3 in DNA: TGTGCCAGCACCAAGGGGCAGTTCGGCATCTCACCCCTCCACTTT. Translating gives CASTKGQFGISPLHF.

This chain links TRBV5-6 with TRBJ1-4, with D possibly TRBD1 on 6 matching bases. CDR1 is SGHDT and CDR2 is YYEEEE in the germline V gene. Trimming took off 2 bases at V and 8 bases at J, with 13 bases between the two ends. The CDR3 runs to 14 residues. CDR3 residues: CASSLSGTFEKLFF. The CDR3 bases are TGTGCCAGCAGCTTATCCGGGACATTCGAAAAACTGTTTTTT.

Here the CDR3 reads CASSRGLAGGWQETQYF. CDR3 nucleotide sequence: TGTGCCAGCAGCCGAGGACTAGCGGGAGGGTGGCAAGAGACCCAGTACTTC. J is TRBJ2-5 and V is TRBV11-2; TRBD2 matches at 15 bases. Trimming cost V 5 bases and J 2 bases; bases outside gene matches: 6. Germline V lookup: CDR1 SGHAT, CDR2 FQNNGV. The CDR3 extends over 17 amino acids.

The chain is built from TRBV11-2 and TRBJ2-2, with 9 bases lining up with TRBD1. The CDR3 runs to 16 residues. V shed 5 bases and J 7 bases; nucleotides not matched to a gene: 11. CDR1 and CDR2 (germline): SGHAT, FQNNGV. DNA for the CDR3: TGTGCCAGCAGCCCCCGGGACAGGGAAAGAGGCGGGGAGCTGTTTTTT. It translates to CASSPRDRERGGELFF.

The chain uses TRBV7-9 and TRBJ1-1; D gene unclear. With 6 bases removed from V and 0 bases from J, the gap between germline ends came to 11 bases. Germline values: CDR1 SEHNR, CDR2 FQNEAQ (reference sequence). The CDR3 contains 14 residues. The CDR3 DNA reads as TGTGCCAGCAGTAACGGGAGGATGAACACTGAAGCTTTCTTT. Its protein is CASSNGRMNTEAFF.

V and J are TRBV13 and TRBJ2-1; TRBD2 matches 11 bases. From germline, CDR1 is PRHDT and CDR2 FYEKMQ (reference sequence). CDR3 length: 18 amino acids. Losses at the gene ends were 3 bases for V and 0 bases for J; bases not matched to a gene: 7. CDR3 sequence: CASSFSGRGVSSYNEQFF. CDR3 nucleotide sequence: TGTGCCAGCAGCTTTAGCGGGAGGGGAGTTTCCTCCTACAATGAGCAGTTCTTC.

The chain carries TRBV2 and TRBJ2-7; 7 bases are shared with TRBD1. With V trimmed by 6 bases and J by 2 bases, 10 bases remained unmatched. Germline V gene sequence: CDR1 SNHLY, CDR2 FYNNEI. CDR3 length: 15 residues. The DNA for the CDR3 is TGTGCCAGCAGGCGAGAGACAGGGTCCACCTACGAGCAGTACTTC. Translating it yields CASRRETGSTYEQYF.

The gene calls are TRBV11-2 and TRBJ2-5, with a tentative D call TRBD2 (6 bases). V was shortened by 5 bases and J by 4 bases, with 11 bases between the two germline ends. CDR1 and CDR2 from the germline V gene are SGHAT and FQNNGV. The CDR3 is made up of 13 amino acids. The CDR3 DNA follows: TGTGCCAGCAGCGCACAGGAGGGAGAGACCCAGTACTTC. This translates into CASSAQEGETQYF. The full variable domain, in which reference TRBV11-2 and TRBJ2-5 provide the parts outside the CDR3, is EAGVAQSPRYKIIEKRQSVAFWCNPISGHATLYWYQQILGQGPKLLIQFQNNGVVDDSQLPKDRFSAERLKGVDSTLKIQPAKLEDSAVYLCASSAQEGETQYFGPGTRLLVL.

The sample holds one count of this clone. V is TRBV2 and J is TRBJ1-4; 9 bases fit TRBD1. The CDR3 covers 16 residues. The germline CDR1 and CDR2 sequences are SNHLY and FYNNEI. Germline trimming cut 7 bases from V and 1 base from J; bases unmatched to any gene: 7. This CDR3 is CASNPGQGLTNEKLFF. The CDR3, as DNA: TGTGCCAGCAATCCGGGACAGGGCTTAACTAATGAAAAACTGTTTTTT.

The chain couples TRBV28 to TRBJ1-6; 8 nucleotides match TRBD1. The V gene end was trimmed by 6 bases and the J gene end by 4 bases; junction bases not matched to a gene: 5. The CDR3 is 15 amino acids. Germline lookup yields CDR1 MDHEN and CDR2 SYDVKM. The CDR3 DNA follows: TGTGCCAGCAGGTCCGGGACAGGATATAATTCACCCCTCCACTTT. Protein product: CASRSGTGYNSPLHF.